The 18 T cell receptor beta chains in this list originate from one sample, sequenced in a study of T cell responses to AZD1222 COVID-19 vaccine. Sequencing was performed with immunoSEQ multiplex PCR; in TCRdb, only in-frame clones are kept and a portion is missing. The sample gives about 180,000 clones, roughly 94% of which show up once; 1.6% is in the top ten. This material consisted of peripheral blood, taken 28 days after the second AZD1222 dose. The receptor source for this set is an adult who received the AZD1222 COVID-19 vaccine.

This rearrangement joins TRBV5-4 to TRBJ2-3; no clear D gene. CDR3 length: 16 residues. The germline V gene has CDR1 SGHNT and CDR2 YYREEE (reference sequence). Trimming stripped 0 bases from V and 0 bases from J, with 11 bases between. The CDR3 loop reads CASSLDHSPSTDTQYF. The CDR3 nucleotides read TGTGCCAGCAGCTTGGATCACAGCCCGAGCACAGATACGCAGTATTTT.

The chain combines TRBV5-1 with TRBJ2-1, with no clear D. The CDR3 runs 14 residues. With 4 bases removed from V and 2 bases from J, the gap between germline ends came to 10 bases. The germline gives CDR1 SGHRS, CDR2 YFSETQ. The CDR3 loop reads CASSPDGAYNEQFF. The DNA for the CDR3 is TGCGCCAGCAGCCCGGACGGAGCCTACAATGAGCAGTTCTTC. The whole variable domain, remainder taken from reference TRBV5-1 and TRBJ2-1, is KAGVTQTPRYLIKTRGQQVTLSCSPISGHRSVSWYQQTPGQGLQFLFEYFSETQRNKGNFPGRFSGRQFSNSRSEMNVSTLELGDSALYLCASSPDGAYNEQFFGPGTRLTVL.

The chain couples TRBV7-2 to TRBJ1-6; a weak D match, TRBD1 (6 bases). The germline V gene encodes CDR1 SGHTA and CDR2 FQGNSA. V lost 5 bases, J lost 2 bases, and 16 bases lay in between. The CDR3 is made up of 17 amino acids. CDR3 protein: CASSPSSQGAYNSPLHF. The CDR3 DNA sequence: TGTGCCAGCAGCCCTAGTTCACAGGGCGCCTATAATTCACCCCTCCACTTT.

V is TRBV5-1 and J is TRBJ2-1; no definite D call. CDR1 and CDR2 (germline): SGHRS, YFSETQ. The CDR3 is 13 residues long. The V end was cut by 2 bases, the J end by 0 bases, with 3 bases between. CDR3 sequence: CASSLSSYNEQFF. CDR3 coding DNA: TGCGCCAGCAGCTTAAGCTCCTACAATGAGCAGTTCTTC.

The V gene is TRBV24-1, the J gene TRBJ1-3; D not resolved. The ends were cut back, 11 bases at V and 0 bases at J, with 10 bases in the middle. The CDR3 consists of 13 residues. Germline-derived CDR1 and CDR2 are KGHDR and SFDVKD. This chain's CDR3 is CANRPLSGNTIYF. DNA of the CDR3: TGTGCCAACAGACCTCTCTCTGGAAACACCATATATTTT.

V usage is TRBV19 and J usage is TRBJ1-5; D remains unclear. The CDR3 loop spans 11 amino acids. Germline CDR1 and CDR2: LNHDA and SQIVND (reference sequence). The CDR3 protein is CACGLNQPQHF. CDR3 bases: TGTGCGTGCGGGTTAAATCAGCCCCAGCATTTT.

CDR3 nucleotide sequence: TGTGCCAGCAGAGGGACGCAGGGTGAAGCTTTCTTT. Protein sequence: CASRGTQGEAFF. V is TRBV2 and J is TRBJ1-1, with a weak D call TRBD1 (5 bases). The CDR3 has 12 residues. Germline assignment: CDR1 SNHLY and CDR2 FYNNEI. The V gene lost 6 bases and the J gene lost 7 bases, with 12 bases spanning the gap.

This clone has just one count. V is TRBV19 and J is TRBJ1-1; 9 bases fit TRBD1. The germline V gene encodes CDR1 LNHDA and CDR2 SQIVND (reference sequence). V trimming: 6 bases; J trimming: 6 bases; junction bases outside the gene matches: 8. The CDR3 contains 14 residues. The CDR3 DNA reads as TGTGCCAGTAGCGCCCGGGACAGGGCCCCTGAAGCTTTCTTT. This gives the protein CASSARDRAPEAFF.

This clone was recorded once. The chain recombines TRBV2 with TRBJ1-3; 7 nucleotides agree with TRBD1. CDR1 and CDR2 (germline): SNHLY, FYNNEI. The ends lost 4 bases at V and 2 bases at J; junction bases unmatched: 5. The CDR3 has 15 amino acids. The CDR3 DNA sequence: TGTGCCAGCAGTGGATGGCAGGGGGCTGGAAACACCATATATTTT. Protein product: CASSGWQGAGNTIYF.

The chain has TRBV19 and TRBJ1-6; D is ambiguous. The CDR3 length is 14 residues. Trimming left V 5 bases short and J 3 bases short, with 8 bases between. CDR1 LNHDA and CDR2 SQIVND come from the germline V gene (reference sequence). In DNA, the CDR3 is TGTGCCAGTAGTCCACACCTCTATAATTCACCCCTCCACTTT. This translates into CASSPHLYNSPLHF.

In nucleotides, the CDR3 is TGTGCCAGCAGTCTCAATGGACAACCGAATGAAAAACTGTTTTTT. This codes for CASSLNGQPNEKLFF. This sequence joins TRBV6-6 and TRBJ1-4; maybe TRBD1 (5 bases). The germline V and J ends were trimmed by 5 bases and 5 bases, with 15 bases remaining between them. Germline V gene lookup returns CDR1 MNHNY and CDR2 SVGAGI (reference sequence). CDR3 length equals 15 residues.

The rearrangement joins TRBV18 to TRBJ1-1, with D possibly TRBD1 on 5 matching bases. Germline lookup yields CDR1 KGHSH and CDR2 LQKENI. Trimming stripped 6 bases from V and 6 bases from J, with 20 bases between. This CDR3 comprises 15 residues. CDR3 region: CASSEAGTPGAEAFF. CDR3 DNA: TGTGCCAGCTCGGAGGCAGGGACCCCGGGGGCTGAAGCTTTCTTT.

The J gene is TRBJ2-7, the V gene TRBV7-8; tentatively, D is TRBD2 (5 bases). V lost 3 bases, J lost 1 base, and 13 bases lay in between. Germline values: CDR1 SGHVS, CDR2 FQNEAQ. The CDR3 has 15 residues. CDR3 nucleotide sequence: TGTGCCAGCAGCTTTCCGGGGTCCAATTCCTACGAGCAGTACTTC. Its translation is CASSFPGSNSYEQYF.

V usage is TRBV5-1 and J usage is TRBJ1-1, with D possibly TRBD1 on 6 matching bases. V lost 4 bases and J 1 base, leaving 17 bases between the germline ends. The CDR3 extends over 16 amino acids. Germline CDR1 SGHRS, CDR2 YFSETQ. The CDR3 loop is CASSIVGATGNTEAFF. Written as DNA, the CDR3 is TGCGCCAGCAGCATCGTGGGGGCAACAGGGAACACTGAAGCTTTCTTT.

DNA for the CDR3: TGTGCCAGCAGCTCCCTACGAGGGGGCGGCGAGCAGTACTTC. It translates to CASSSLRGGGEQYF. This chain links TRBV11-2 with TRBJ2-7; 7 bases agree with TRBD1. Germline V gene sequence: CDR1 SGHAT, CDR2 FQNNGV. Trimming at V came to 4 bases and at J to 6 bases, leaving 9 bases not matched to a gene. CDR3 length: 14 amino acids.

This chain connects TRBV7-3 to TRBJ2-1; the D is unclear. Germline CDR1 SGHTA, CDR2 FQGTGA. CDR3 length: 17 amino acids. The V end lost 2 bases, the J end lost 6 bases, and 20 bases lay between the germline ends. CDR3 in amino acids: CASSLDPSSARFNEQFF. The DNA for the CDR3 is TGTGCCAGCAGCTTAGACCCCTCCAGCGCCCGTTTCAATGAGCAGTTCTTC.

This rearrangement joins TRBV6-6 to TRBJ2-1; the match to TRBD1 covers 7 bases. Trimming at V came to 2 bases and at J to 3 bases, leaving 4 bases not matched to a gene. Germline V lookup: CDR1 MNHNY, CDR2 SVGAGI (reference sequence). This CDR3 comprises 15 residues. DNA of the CDR3: TGTGCCAGCAGTTACGAGGGGGCATTCTACAATGAGCAGTTCTTC. It is translated as CASSYEGAFYNEQFF.

DNA for the CDR3: TGCGCCAGCAGCCAACAACAGGGACGAGGCACTGAAGCTTTCTTT. Translating it yields CASSQQQGRGTEAFF. V gene TRBV4-3 combines with J gene TRBJ1-1; tentative D call: TRBD1 (6 bases). This CDR3 region has 15 residues. Germline V gene data show CDR1 as LGHNA and CDR2 as YSLEER. The ends were cut back, 2 bases at V and 4 bases at J, with 14 bases in the middle.